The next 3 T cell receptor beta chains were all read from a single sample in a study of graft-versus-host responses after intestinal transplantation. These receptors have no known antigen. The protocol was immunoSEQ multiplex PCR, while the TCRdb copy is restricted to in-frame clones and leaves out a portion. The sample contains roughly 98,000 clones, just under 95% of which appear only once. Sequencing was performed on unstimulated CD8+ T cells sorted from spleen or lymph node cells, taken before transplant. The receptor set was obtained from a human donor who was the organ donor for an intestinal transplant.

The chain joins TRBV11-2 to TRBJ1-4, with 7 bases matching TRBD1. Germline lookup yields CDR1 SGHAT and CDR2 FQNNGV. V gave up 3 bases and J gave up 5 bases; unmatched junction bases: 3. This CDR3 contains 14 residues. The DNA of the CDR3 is TGTGCCAGCAGCTTCGACAGGGCAAATGAAAAACTGTTTTTT. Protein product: CASSFDRANEKLFF. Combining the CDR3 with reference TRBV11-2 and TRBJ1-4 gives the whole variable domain EAGVAQSPRYKIIEKRQSVAFWCNPISGHATLYWYQQILGQGPKLLIQFQNNGVVDDSQLPKDRFSAERLKGVDSTLKIQPAKLEDSAVYLCASSFDRANEKLFFGSGTQLSVL.

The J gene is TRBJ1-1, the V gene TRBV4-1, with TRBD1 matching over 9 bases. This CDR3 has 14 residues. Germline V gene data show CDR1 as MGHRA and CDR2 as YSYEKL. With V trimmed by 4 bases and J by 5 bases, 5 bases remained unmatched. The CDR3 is CASSLDRGGTEAFF. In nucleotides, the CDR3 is TGCGCCAGCAGCCTGGACAGGGGTGGAACTGAAGCTTTCTTT.

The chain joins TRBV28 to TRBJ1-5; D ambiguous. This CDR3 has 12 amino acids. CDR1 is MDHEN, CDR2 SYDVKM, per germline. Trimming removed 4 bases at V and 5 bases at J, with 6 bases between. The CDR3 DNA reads TGTGCCAGCAGTTCCGGGGATCAGCCCCAGCATTTT. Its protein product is CASSSGDQPQHF.